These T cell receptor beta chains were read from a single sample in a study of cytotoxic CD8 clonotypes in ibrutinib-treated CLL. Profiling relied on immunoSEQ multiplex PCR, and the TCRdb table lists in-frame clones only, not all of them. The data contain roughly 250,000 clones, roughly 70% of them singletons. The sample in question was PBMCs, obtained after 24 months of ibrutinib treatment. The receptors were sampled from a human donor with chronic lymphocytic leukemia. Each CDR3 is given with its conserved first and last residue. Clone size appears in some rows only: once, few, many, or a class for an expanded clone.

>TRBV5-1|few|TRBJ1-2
CASSPRDYGYTF
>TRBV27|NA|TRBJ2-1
CASSSEGEGRNEQFF
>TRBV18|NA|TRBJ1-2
CASSPPQGVYGYTF
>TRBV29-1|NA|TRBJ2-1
CSVDPIGTSPEQFF
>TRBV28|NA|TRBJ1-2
CASRHTLQTGKYGYTF
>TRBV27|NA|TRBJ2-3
CASSFPGATTDTQYF
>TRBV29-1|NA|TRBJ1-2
CSVERDRGYGYTF
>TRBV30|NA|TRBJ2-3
CAWNSGNSDTQYF
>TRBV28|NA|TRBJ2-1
CASTRGGGRPEGGEQFF
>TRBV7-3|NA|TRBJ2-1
CASSFRTSGVNEQFF
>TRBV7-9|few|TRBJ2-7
CASSLAGPHSYEQYF
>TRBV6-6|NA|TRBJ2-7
CATAWGNPYEQYF
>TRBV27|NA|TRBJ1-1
CASSLFGVVGTEAFF
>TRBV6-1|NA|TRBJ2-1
CASRETPNPYNEQFF
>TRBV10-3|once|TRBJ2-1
CAISEGGLAGTYNEQFF
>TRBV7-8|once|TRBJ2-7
CASSLYGREQYF
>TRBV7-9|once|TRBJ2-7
CASSPRSGGYEQYF
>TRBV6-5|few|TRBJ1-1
CASSRGTEAFF
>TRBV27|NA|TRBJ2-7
CASSFPGRSYEQYF
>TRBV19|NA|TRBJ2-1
CASKDPPGGYNEQFF
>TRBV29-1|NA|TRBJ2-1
CSAVTGFDNEQFF
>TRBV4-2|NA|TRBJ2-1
CASSPTSGPENEQFF
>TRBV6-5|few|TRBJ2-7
CASKPGLAAEQYF
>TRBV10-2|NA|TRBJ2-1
CASSWLTGRVDEQFF